The text below deals with one TCR beta chain. Antigen specificity is unknown. As for treatment: oral pan-JAK inhibitor, 5-10 mg twice daily. The data originate from a study of CD8+ T cells in alopecia areata. Study overall: Patients remained on tofacitinib for 6 to 18 months and then went 6 months without it. Findings of the study overall: Whether baseline CD8+ expansion is linked to response remains uncertain, given a single nonresponder. Compared with normal scalp, lesional scalp had higher clonality and more expanded CD8+ clones. Among the 100 top clones, expanded CD8+ clones, like scalp clonality, were significantly decreased by tofacitinib.

The CDR3 totals 12 residues. Trimming cost V 7 bases and J 15 bases, with 19 bases left between them. The germline V gene encodes CDR1 SEHNR and CDR2 FQNEAQ (reference sequence). Extraction and reverse transcription of RNA yielded cDNA as the sequencing template. Sequencing used immunoSEQ multiplex PCR; TCRdb keeps in-frame clones, though not all of them. The sample contains about 190,000 clones, roughly three fifths of which appear only once. This clonotype was sampled from a human donor with alopecia areata. This chain links TRBV7-9 with TRBJ2-1, with D tentatively TRBD2 (5 bases). The sample here was CD4+ T cells sorted from blood, taken at week 4, from a patient treated with tofacitinib. CDR3 sequence reads: CASTGGQSGGFF. CDR3 sequence (DNA): TGTGCCAGCACCGGAGGTCAGAGCGGTGGGTTCTTC.